This T cell receptor beta chain was recorded in a study of cytomegalovirus exposure and HLA in healthy donors. As for the study in general: Around 89 million unique TCRs from HLA-typed donors made up an early data release.

The study ran its PCR with 60 Vbeta and 13 Jbeta primers. The protocol was immunoSEQ multiplex PCR, while the TCRdb copy is restricted to in-frame clones and leaves out a portion. The top ten clones hold 3.3% of a sample with approximately 120,000 clones, less than 80% of them seen once. With 3 bases removed from V and 5 bases from J, the gap between germline ends came to 16 bases. The CDR3 contains 15 residues. Germline V lookup: CDR1 KGHSH, CDR2 LQKENI. The chain recombines TRBV18 with TRBJ1-1; D is undetermined. The receptor comes from a woman aged 45-60 years in good health and CMV-seronegative. The specimen was PBMCs. The CDR3 sequence is CASSPGVGIKTEAFF. The CDR3 bases are TGTGCCAGCTCACCTGGGGTCGGGATTAAGACTGAAGCTTTCTTT.